This T cell receptor beta chain was identified during a study of human T cells and chemical hapten exposure. General study findings and limits: TCRs above 1 in 1000 frequency stayed constant with DPC sensitization.

This clonotype was seen a handful of times. The antigen remains undetermined. Whole blood that had not been fractionated was the source of extracted total RNA. Individual cDNA molecules received unique molecular identifiers in the library. Methods used by the authors: Across samples, TCR counts had a median of about 88,000 and ranged from about 20,000 to 750,000. TCRdb re-called the reads through MiXCR, storing one row per CDR3 protein. TCRdb assigned the V and J calls; the authors' analysis was not used. The sample has around 120,000 distinct CDR3 sequences, roughly 8.5% seen once. V was pared by 1 base and J by 10 bases, with 15 bases between. Germline lookup yields CDR1 SGHNT and CDR2 YYREEE (reference sequence). The CDR3 sequence is 15 residues long.

This receptor was taken from a human donor in good health. Some clones in this sample may be carry-over from other donors' samples. The sequencing sample was made of whole blood. The chain is built from TRBV5-4 and TRBJ1-6; no firm D call. CDR3 nucleotide sequence: TGTGCCAGCAGCTTGAACCCGAGATCAGAATCACCCCTCCACTTT. Amino acids: CASSLNPRSESPLHF.